Following are 22 T cell receptor beta chains from one sample sequenced in a study of cytomegalovirus exposure and HLA in healthy donors. PCR involved 60 Vbeta and 13 Jbeta primers. Sequencing was performed with immunoSEQ multiplex PCR; in TCRdb, only in-frame clones are kept and a portion is missing. The data hold 120,000 to 150,000 clones, with around 85% observed a single time. Source material: PBMCs. These receptors all stem from a man aged 40-49 years in good health and CMV-seropositive.

The genes are TRBV6-6 and TRBJ1-6; no clear D gene. Trimming removed 0 bases from V and 3 bases from J, with 9 bases in between. The CDR3 spans 16 residues. Germline CDR1 reads MNHNY; CDR2 reads SVGAGI (reference sequence). CDR3 region: CASSYSNGVYNSPLHF. The CDR3 bases are TGTGCCAGCAGTTACTCGAATGGAGTCTATAATTCACCCCTCCACTTT.

The genes are TRBV7-9 and TRBJ1-2; D may be TRBD1 (5 bases). This CDR3 is built from 15 residues. Looked up from germline, CDR1 is SEHNR and CDR2 is FQNEAQ (reference sequence). Trimming took 3 bases from V and 2 from J, leaving 13 bases between them. CDR3 protein: CASSLGRDFNYGYTF. CDR3 DNA sequence: TGTGCCAGCAGCTTGGGCCGGGACTTCAACTATGGCTACACCTTC. Using reference TRBV7-9 and TRBJ1-2 for the parts outside the CDR3, the full variable domain is DTGVSQNPRHKITKRGQNVTFRCDPISEHNRLYWYRQTLGQGPEFLTYFQNEAQLEKSRLLSDRFSAERPKGSFSTLEIQRTEQGDSAMYLCASSLGRDFNYGYTFGSGTRLTVV.

The rearrangement joins TRBV6-5 to TRBJ1-1; D is ambiguous. CDR1 and CDR2 (germline): MNHEY, SVGAGI. V was cut by 11 bases and J by 0 bases, with 13 bases left in between. The CDR3 sequence is 13 residues long. The CDR3 region is CASVTPMNTEAFF. CDR3 DNA sequence: TGTGCCTCCGTGACACCCATGAACACTGAAGCTTTCTTT.

V is TRBV19 and J is TRBJ2-7, with TRBD2 matching over 7 bases. This CDR3 is 16 amino acids long. The junction had 14 bases not matched to a gene; V was cut back by 5 bases and J by 4 bases. In germline, CDR1 is LNHDA, CDR2 SQIVND (reference sequence). CDR3 in amino acids: CASSLGGAILPYEQYF. In DNA, the CDR3 is TGTGCCAGTAGTCTGGGAGGGGCCATTCTTCCGTACGAGCAGTACTTC.

This rearrangement joins TRBV27 to TRBJ1-6, with D maybe TRBD1 (5 bases). The CDR3 loop spans 15 amino acids. Trimming took 2 bases from V and 9 from J, leaving 14 bases between them. Germline lookup yields CDR1 MNHEY and CDR2 SMNVEV (reference sequence). In DNA form, the CDR3 reads TGTGCCAGCAGTTTAGAGGTCAGGGTGACTTCACCCCTCCACTTT. Its protein product is CASSLEVRVTSPLHF.

Here the CDR3 reads CASSLKWGVYNEQFF. DNA of the CDR3: TGTGCCAGCAGCTTAAAGTGGGGGGTCTACAATGAGCAGTTCTTC. The chain couples TRBV7-2 to TRBJ2-1; possibly TRBD2 for D (6 bases). CDR1 SGHTA and CDR2 FQGNSA come from the germline V gene. The CDR3 runs to 15 residues. Trimming stripped 2 bases from V and 3 bases from J, with 11 bases between. The full variable domain, in which reference TRBV7-2 and TRBJ2-1 provide the parts outside the CDR3, is GAGVSQSPSNKVTEKGKDVELRCDPISGHTALYWYRQSLGQGLEFLIYFQGNSAPDKSGLPSDRFSAERTGGSVSTLTIQRTQQEDSAVYLCASSLKWGVYNEQFFGPGTRLTVL.

This clone was observed a single time. The chain is built from TRBV7-2 and TRBJ1-2; tentatively, D is TRBD1 (6 bases). This CDR3 is 14 amino acids long. Trimming took off 4 bases at V and 6 bases at J, with 15 bases between the two ends. CDR1 is SGHTA and CDR2 is FQGNSA in the germline V gene. This chain's CDR3 is CASSSVMGGHGYTF. The CDR3 DNA reads TGTGCCAGCAGCTCAGTAATGGGGGGGCATGGCTACACCTTC.

The rearrangement links TRBV2 to TRBJ2-1, with 7 bases fitting TRBD1. V trimming: 7 bases; J trimming: 3 bases; junction bases outside the gene matches: 6. Germline V gene data show CDR1 as SNHLY and CDR2 as FYNNEI. This CDR3 contains 14 residues. The CDR3 here is CASNTGVFYNEQFF. CDR3 nucleotides: TGTGCCAGCAACACAGGGGTCTTCTACAATGAGCAGTTCTTC. The variable domain in full, completed from reference TRBV2 and TRBJ2-1, reads EPEVTQTPSHQVTQMGQEVILRCVPISNHLYFYWYRQILGQKVEFLVSFYNNEISEKSEIFDDQFSVERPDGSNFTLKIRSTKLEDSAMYFCASNTGVFYNEQFFGPGTRLTVL.

The chain links TRBV30 to TRBJ2-7; 7 bases are shared with TRBD1. V gave up 6 bases and J gave up 4 bases; unmatched junction bases: 12. Per the germline V gene, CDR1 is GTSNPN and CDR2 is SVGIG (reference sequence). This CDR3 is 14 amino acids long. CDR3 sequence (DNA): TGTGCCTGTCGCTCTTGGGGACAGTCGTACGAGCAGTACTTC. Its protein is CACRSWGQSYEQYF.

The rearrangement uses TRBV5-5 and TRBJ1-5, with D possibly being TRBD1 (6 bases). The V and J ends lost 0 bases and 5 bases respectively, with 9 bases between them. CDR1 is SGHKS and CDR2 is YYEKEE in the germline V gene (reference sequence). The CDR3 consists of 14 residues. The CDR3 protein is CASSLGGGDQPQHF. CDR3 nucleotide sequence: TGTGCCAGCAGCTTGGGAGGGGGGGATCAGCCCCAGCATTTT.

The rearrangement links TRBV7-2 to TRBJ2-5, with TRBD2 matching 11 bases. The CDR3 totals 18 residues. Germline CDR1 and CDR2: SGHTA and FQGNSA. V was pared by 5 bases and J by 5 bases, with 16 bases of the junction left unmatched. The CDR3 protein is CASSPPPGTSGLMETQYF. For the CDR3, the DNA is TGTGCCAGCAGCCCACCCCCGGGGACTAGCGGCCTTATGGAGACCCAGTACTTC. Full variable domain (missing parts from reference TRBV7-2 and TRBJ2-5): GAGVSQSPSNKVTEKGKDVELRCDPISGHTALYWYRQSLGQGLEFLIYFQGNSAPDKSGLPSDRFSAERTGGSVSTLTIQRTQQEDSAVYLCASSPPPGTSGLMETQYFGPGTRLLVL.

This sequence joins TRBV6-5 and TRBJ1-5; 9 positions agree with TRBD1. The CDR3 spans 15 residues. Germline V gene data show CDR1 as MNHEY and CDR2 as SVGAGI. The V segment lost 4 bases and the J segment 4 bases; nucleotides outside the gene matches: 5. This CDR3 is CASSSGTGLNQPQHF. In DNA form, the CDR3 reads TGTGCCAGCAGTTCCGGGACAGGGCTTAATCAGCCCCAGCATTTT.

This chain joins TRBV6-5 and TRBJ2-1; perhaps TRBD2 as D (5 bases). The germline V gene encodes CDR1 MNHEY and CDR2 SVGAGI. The germline V and J ends were trimmed by 7 bases and 15 bases, with 19 bases remaining between them. The CDR3 sequence is 12 residues long. The CDR3: CASKSPSPILFF. The CDR3 coding sequence is TGTGCCAGCAAAAGTCCTAGCCCTATCCTGTTCTTC.

The chain links TRBV11-2 to TRBJ1-2, with a tentative D call TRBD1 (6 bases). The length of the CDR3 is 19 residues. V lost 6 bases to trimming and J lost 8 bases, with 34 bases between them. In germline, CDR1 is SGHAT, CDR2 FQNNGV. The CDR3 DNA reads TGTGCCAGCAGGTCTAACGAAGCCGGGACAACCCACCCCCATCAAGGCTACACCTTC. This sequence encodes CASRSNEAGTTHPHQGYTF.

V gene TRBV10-3 combines with J gene TRBJ1-1; D may be TRBD1 (6 bases). Germline assignment: CDR1 ENHRY and CDR2 SYGVKD. The ends were cut back, 5 bases at V and 4 bases at J, with 17 bases in the middle. The CDR3 sequence is 15 residues long. The CDR3 reads CAISRGGGRFTEAFF. The CDR3 coding sequence is TGTGCCATCAGTCGGGGCGGGGGGCGCTTCACTGAAGCTTTCTTT.

The gene calls are TRBV19 and TRBJ2-7; D perhaps matches TRBD1 (6 bases). Looked up from germline, CDR1 is LNHDA and CDR2 is SQIVND (reference sequence). Deletions cut 9 bases from V and 5 bases from J, with 14 bases between. This CDR3 comprises 12 residues. The CDR3 loop is CASRDIFHEQYF. CDR3 coding DNA: TGTGCCAGCCGGGACATTTTCCACGAGCAGTACTTC.

This clone has just one count. The chain couples TRBV5-6 to TRBJ2-6, with 13 bases fitting TRBD2. This CDR3 is 18 amino acids long. CDR1 and CDR2 (germline): SGHDT, YYEEEE. Germline trimming cut 3 bases from V and 0 bases from J; bases unmatched to any gene: 3. The CDR3 DNA sequence: TGTGCCAGCAGCTGGGGACTAGCGGGGTACTCTGGGGCCAACGTCCTGACTTTC. It specifies CASSWGLAGYSGANVLTF. The full variable domain, in which reference TRBV5-6 and TRBJ2-6 provide the parts outside the CDR3, is DAGVTQSPTHLIKTRGQQVTLRCSPKSGHDTVSWYQQALGQGPQFIFQYYEEEERQRGNFPDRFSGHQFPNYSSELNVNALLLGDSALYLCASSWGLAGYSGANVLTFGAGSRLTVL.

The gene calls are TRBV5-5 and TRBJ2-7; D remains unclear. The CDR3 runs 15 residues. Germline V gene sequence: CDR1 SGHKS, CDR2 YYEKEE (reference sequence). V was clipped by 0 bases and J by 0 bases, with 10 bases between them. CDR3: CASSLGEVSSYEQYF. The CDR3 bases are TGTGCCAGCAGCTTGGGTGAAGTCAGCTCCTACGAGCAGTACTTC.

The chain employs TRBV5-6 and TRBJ1-2, with a possible D match to TRBD1 (5 bases). V was shortened by 4 bases and J by 0 bases, with 13 bases between the two germline ends. The CDR3 spans 15 residues. Germline CDR1 reads SGHDT; CDR2 reads YYEEEE. DNA of the CDR3: TGTGCCAGCAGCCCATGGACACCTCCTAACTATGGCTACACCTTC. Its translation is CASSPWTPPNYGYTF.

This sequence joins TRBV5-1 and TRBJ2-7; the D gene is possibly TRBD1 (5 bases). The ends were cut back, 0 bases at V and 2 bases at J, with 18 bases in the middle. The CDR3 runs 17 residues. Germline values: CDR1 SGHRS, CDR2 YFSETQ. The CDR3 DNA reads as TGCGCCAGCAGCTTGGATGGCAGACGGACACTTACCTACGAGCAGTACTTC. Translation gives CASSLDGRRTLTYEQYF.

The chain combines TRBV19 with TRBJ1-2, with D uncertain. Germline V lookup: CDR1 LNHDA, CDR2 SQIVND (reference sequence). Trimming took off 7 bases at V and 1 base at J, with 13 bases between the two ends. The CDR3 sequence is 14 residues long. The CDR3 protein is CASTPWADNYGYTF. DNA for the CDR3: TGTGCCAGTACCCCATGGGCAGATAACTATGGCTACACCTTC. Full variable domain (outside the CDR3, taken from reference TRBV19 and TRBJ1-2): DGGITQSPKYLFRKEGQNVTLSCEQNLNHDAMYWYRQDPGQGLRLIYYSQIVNDFQKGDIAEGYSVSREKKESFPLTVTSAQKNPTAFYLCASTPWADNYGYTFGSGTRLTVV.

CDR3 coding DNA: TGCGCCAGCAGCCAAGTCTACGGTCGAGGGATCGTTTATGGCTACACCTTC. Amino acid sequence: CASSQVYGRGIVYGYTF. This chain joins TRBV4-1 and TRBJ1-2; no reliable D call. Germline V CDR1 and CDR2: MGHRA, YSYEKL. The CDR3 runs 17 residues. The V and J ends lost 1 base and 5 bases respectively, with 20 bases between them.